This T cell receptor beta chain was profiled in a study of molecular identifiers for immune sequencing clone quantification. With 10%, 30% or 50% of RNA, about 20,000 to 1,100,000 naive CD8 T cells were sequenced. CD8+CD4-CCR7+CD45RA+ cells were sorted as naive CD8 T cells. There are many counts of this clonotype. Antigen specificity is unknown. Preparation methods for the bulk TCR libraries were those previously described, with listed TCR primers. From the PCR reads, TCRdb called clonotypes with MiXCR, one entry per CDR3 protein. The sample lists some 89,000 distinct CDR3 sequences, 20% to 30% occurring once. Study-level findings and limits: Clones of above 20 RNA copies carried over 99% of effector molecules; in naive cells they carried under 1%.

The CDR3 loop spans 13 amino acids. V was shortened by 6 bases and J by 6 bases, with 13 bases between the two germline ends. Looked up from germline, CDR1 is MNHEY and CDR2 is SVGEGT. The material sequenced was naive CD8+ T cells from blood, with Jurkat cell RNA spiked in. As to subset: FACS-sorted CD8+CD4-CCR7+CD45RA+ naive T cells. The TCR comes from a human donor in good health. Some libraries in this study had Jurkat cell RNA spiked in. The genes are TRBV6-2 or TRBV6-3 and TRBJ2-3; D possibly corresponds to TRBD1 (6 bases). The CDR3 protein is CASRILRGDTQYF. The CDR3 DNA sequence: TGTGCCAGCAGAATTTTGAGGGGGGATACGCAGTATTTT.